The clone carrying this TCR beta chain was seen a handful of times. This specimen belongs to a study of blood T cell repertoires in COVID-19. Germline V lookup: CDR1 SGHRS, CDR2 YFSETQ. V lost 0 bases and J lost 4, with 10 bases in between. This CDR3 region has 14 residues. Clones were sequenced by immunoSEQ multiplex PCR, and TCRdb holds only the in-frame ones, with some missing. The profile covers some 140,000 clones, with around 79% appearing a single time and under 2% taken by the ten largest. The sample was peripheral blood. The J gene is TRBJ2-5, the V gene TRBV5-1; D is unclear. This clonotype was sampled from a man at least 80 years old with acute or convalescent COVID-19. This chain's CDR3 is CASSLGALGETQYF. Here the CDR3 DNA reads TGCGCCAGCAGCTTGGGGGCCCTGGGAGAGACCCAGTACTTC.